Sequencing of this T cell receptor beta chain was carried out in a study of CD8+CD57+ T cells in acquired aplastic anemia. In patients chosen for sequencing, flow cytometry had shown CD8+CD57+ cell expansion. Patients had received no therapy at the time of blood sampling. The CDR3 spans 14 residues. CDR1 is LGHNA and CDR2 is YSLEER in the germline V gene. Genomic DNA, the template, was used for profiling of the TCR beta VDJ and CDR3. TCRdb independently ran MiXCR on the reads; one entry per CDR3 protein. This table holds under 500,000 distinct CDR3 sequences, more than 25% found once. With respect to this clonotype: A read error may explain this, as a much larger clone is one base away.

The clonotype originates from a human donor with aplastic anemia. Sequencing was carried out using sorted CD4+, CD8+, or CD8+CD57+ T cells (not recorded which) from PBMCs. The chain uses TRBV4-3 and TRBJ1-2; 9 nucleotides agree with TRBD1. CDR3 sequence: CASSQGQGHYGCTF. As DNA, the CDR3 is TGCGCCAGCAGCCAGGGACAGGGACACTATGGCTGCACCTTC.